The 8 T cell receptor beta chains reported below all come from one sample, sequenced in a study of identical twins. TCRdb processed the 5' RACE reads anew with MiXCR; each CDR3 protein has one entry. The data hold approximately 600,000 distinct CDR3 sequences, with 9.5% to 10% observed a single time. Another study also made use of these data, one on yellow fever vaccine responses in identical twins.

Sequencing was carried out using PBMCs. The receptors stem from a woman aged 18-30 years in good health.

The CDR3 DNA reads as TGCAGCTCCTCGGAAGGGAACACTGAAGCTTTCTTT. Its translation: CSSSEGNTEAFF. The chain combines TRBV29-1 with TRBJ1-1; no clear D. CDR1 and CDR2 (germline): SQVTM, ANQGSEA. V lost 8 bases, J lost 1 base, and 11 bases lay in between. The CDR3 has 12 residues.

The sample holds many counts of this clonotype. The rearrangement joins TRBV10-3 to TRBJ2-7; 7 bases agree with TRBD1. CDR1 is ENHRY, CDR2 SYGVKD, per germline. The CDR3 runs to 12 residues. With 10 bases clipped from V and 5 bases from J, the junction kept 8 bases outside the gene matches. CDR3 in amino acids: CATRRQGNEQYF. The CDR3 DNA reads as TGTGCCACCCGCAGACAGGGAAACGAGCAGTACTTC.

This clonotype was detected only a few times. CDR3 nucleotide sequence: TGTGCCAGCAGCCGGTCGGGGCAGGGGACGGAGCAGTACTTC. Its protein product is CASSRSGQGTEQYF. The chain uses TRBV5-6 and TRBJ2-7; D is possibly TRBD1 (6 bases). The V end lost 4 bases, the J end lost 7 bases, and 18 bases lay between the germline ends. CDR3 length: 14 residues. The germline V gene has CDR1 SGHDT and CDR2 YYEEEE.

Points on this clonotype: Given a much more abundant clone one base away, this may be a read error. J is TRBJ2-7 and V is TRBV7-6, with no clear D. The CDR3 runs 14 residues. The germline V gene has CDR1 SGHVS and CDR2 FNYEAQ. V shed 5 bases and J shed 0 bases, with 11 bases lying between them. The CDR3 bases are TGTGCCAGCAGCGACCTGGAGAGCTCCTACGAGCAGTACTTC. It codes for CASSDLESSYEQYF.

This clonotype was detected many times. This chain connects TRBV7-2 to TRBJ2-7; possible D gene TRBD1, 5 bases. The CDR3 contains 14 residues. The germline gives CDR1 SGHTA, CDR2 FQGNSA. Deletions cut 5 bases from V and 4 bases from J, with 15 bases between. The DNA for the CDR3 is TGTGCCAGCAGCCTCTTGGGGCAGGGATACGAGCAGTACTTC. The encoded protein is CASSLLGQGYEQYF.

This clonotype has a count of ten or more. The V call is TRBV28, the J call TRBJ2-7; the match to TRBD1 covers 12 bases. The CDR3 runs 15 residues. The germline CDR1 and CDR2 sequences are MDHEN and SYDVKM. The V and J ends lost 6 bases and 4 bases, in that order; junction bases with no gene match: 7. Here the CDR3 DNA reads TGTGCCAGCAGATTACTGGGACAGGGGGCTTACGAGCAGTACTTC. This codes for CASRLLGQGAYEQYF.

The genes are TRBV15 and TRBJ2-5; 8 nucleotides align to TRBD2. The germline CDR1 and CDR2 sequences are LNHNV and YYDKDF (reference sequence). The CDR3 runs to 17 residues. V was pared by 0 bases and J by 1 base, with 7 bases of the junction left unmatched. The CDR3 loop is CATSRDRKRGFQETQYF. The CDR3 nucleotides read TGTGCCACCAGCAGAGATCGGAAGCGGGGGTTCCAAGAGACCCAGTACTTC. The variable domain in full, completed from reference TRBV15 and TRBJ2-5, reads DAMVIQNPRYQVTQFGKPVTLSCSQTLNHNVMYWYQQKSSQAPKLLFHYYDKDFNNEADTPDNFQSRRPNTSFCFLDIRSPGLGDTAMYLCATSRDRKRGFQETQYFGPGTRLLVL.

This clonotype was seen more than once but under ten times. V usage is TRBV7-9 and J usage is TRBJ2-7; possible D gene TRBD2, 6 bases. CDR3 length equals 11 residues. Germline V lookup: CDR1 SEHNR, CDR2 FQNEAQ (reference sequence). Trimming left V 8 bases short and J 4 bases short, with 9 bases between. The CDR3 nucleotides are TGTGCCAGCGTCGGGGGATACGAGCAGTACTTC. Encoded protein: CASVGGYEQYF. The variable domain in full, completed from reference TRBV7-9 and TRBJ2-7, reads DTGVSQNPRHKITKRGQNVTFRCDPISEHNRLYWYRQTLGQGPEFLTYFQNEAQLEKSRLLSDRFSAERPKGSFSTLEIQRTEQGDSAMYLCASVGGYEQYFGPGTRLTVT.